A single sample gave rise to the 20 T cell receptor beta chains below, sequenced in a study of radiotherapy plus CTLA-4 blockade in lung cancer. Method: immunoSEQ multiplex PCR; TCRdb's copy keeps in-frame clones and lacks some. The sample includes over 85,000 clones, 82% of them seen just once. The sequenced sample was peripheral blood, obtained from a patient treated with radiotherapy plus ipilimumab. The receptor set was obtained from a human donor with non-small cell lung cancer that progressed on radiotherapy plus ipilimumab.

The chain links TRBV30 to TRBJ1-1, with D perhaps TRBD1 (6 bases). The germline CDR1 and CDR2 sequences are GTSNPN and SVGIG (reference sequence). The V and J ends lost 4 bases and 5 bases respectively, with 23 bases between them. There are 16 residues in the CDR3. The CDR3 spells CAWICTFRGGVTEAFF. Written as DNA, the CDR3 is TGTGCCTGGATCTGTACCTTTAGGGGGGGTGTAACTGAAGCTTTCTTT.

The chain combines TRBV27 with TRBJ2-3, with TRBD1 matching 8 bases. The CDR3 runs 16 residues. Germline trimming cut 1 base from V and 4 bases from J; bases unmatched to any gene: 7. Germline CDR1 is MNHEY and CDR2 is SMNVEV (reference sequence). This CDR3 is CASSLFGSGGSDTQYF. The DNA for the CDR3 is TGTGCCAGCAGTTTATTCGGGTCAGGGGGCTCAGATACGCAGTATTTT.

This chain joins TRBV11-2 and TRBJ2-7; tentatively, D is TRBD2 (6 bases). This CDR3 spans 13 amino acids. Trimming stripped 3 bases from V and 6 bases from J, with 12 bases between. Germline lookup yields CDR1 SGHAT and CDR2 FQNNGV. The CDR3 nucleotides read TGTGCCAGCAGCTTCGGGGGTTATAGCGAGCAGTACTTC. Protein sequence: CASSFGGYSEQYF.

The chain is built from TRBV18 and TRBJ1-4; no clear D. V lost 4 bases and J lost 0, with 6 bases in between. In germline, CDR1 is KGHSH, CDR2 LQKENI. This CDR3 spans 14 amino acids. CDR3 amino acids: CASSRAATNEKLFF. As DNA, the CDR3 is TGTGCCAGCTCACGGGCAGCAACTAATGAAAAACTGTTTTTT.

This chain connects TRBV2 to TRBJ2-1, with 7 positions matching TRBD2. Germline-derived CDR1 and CDR2 are SNHLY and FYNNEI. This CDR3 has 13 amino acids. V gave up 8 bases and J gave up 4 bases; unmatched junction bases: 5. The CDR3 DNA reads TGTGCCAGCTCTAGCGGCTCATACAATGAGCAGTTCTTC. Amino acid sequence: CASSSGSYNEQFF.

The chain carries TRBV7-8 and TRBJ2-1, with D perhaps TRBD2 (6 bases). V was pared by 3 bases and J by 3 bases, with 21 bases between. Germline CDR1 SGHVS, CDR2 FQNEAQ. The CDR3 length is 18 residues. The CDR3 DNA sequence: TGTGCCAGCAGCTTCTTTTCTATCTCGGGAGCTCTCTACAATGAGCAGTTCTTC. It specifies CASSFFSISGALYNEQFF.

This sequence joins TRBV9 and TRBJ2-1; 11 nucleotides line up with TRBD2. The CDR3 loop spans 17 amino acids. V lost 0 bases to trimming and J lost 4 bases; unmatched junction nucleotides: 6. Germline V gene sequence: CDR1 SGDLS, CDR2 YYNGEE. CDR3: CASSVAGGLAGYNEQFF. CDR3 sequence (DNA): TGTGCCAGCAGCGTAGCTGGCGGACTAGCGGGTTACAATGAGCAGTTCTTC.

The rearrangement links TRBV5-1 to TRBJ2-1; unclear D gene. Germline V CDR1 and CDR2: SGHRS, YFSETQ. V lost 0 bases and J lost 6, with 4 bases in between. This CDR3 has 12 amino acids. Here the CDR3 reads CASSLGVNEQFF. DNA of the CDR3: TGCGCCAGCAGCTTGGGAGTCAATGAGCAGTTCTTC.

This chain uses TRBV4-1 with TRBJ1-1, with D possibly matching TRBD1 (6 bases). Germline CDR1 MGHRA, CDR2 YSYEKL. This CDR3 has 16 residues. Trimming shortened V by 0 bases and J by 0 bases, and 11 bases separated the two germline ends. The CDR3 region has the DNA TGCGCCAGCAGCCAAGAGCGGGGGGCTTTGAACACTGAAGCTTTCTTT. Amino acids: CASSQERGALNTEAFF.

This clone has a single count. The V call is TRBV6-5, the J call TRBJ1-2; possible D gene TRBD1, 6 bases. V was cut by 4 bases and J by 4 bases, with 10 bases left in between. The CDR3 spans 13 residues. CDR1 is MNHEY, CDR2 SVGAGI, per germline. For the CDR3, the DNA is TGTGCCAGCAGTTTAGGGGGGGGCTATGGCTACACCTTC. Its protein product is CASSLGGGYGYTF.

V is TRBV4-1 and J is TRBJ2-6, with D uncertain. Germline V lookup: CDR1 MGHRA, CDR2 YSYEKL. The V end was cut by 1 base, the J end by 4 bases, with 8 bases between. This CDR3 spans 15 amino acids. Written as DNA, the CDR3 is TGCGCCAGCAGCCAAGCGGACGAGGGGGCCAACGTCCTGACTTTC. Protein product: CASSQADEGANVLTF.

This clone was detected once. This chain links TRBV18 with TRBJ1-1; a possible D gene is TRBD1 (5 bases). V lost 0 bases, J lost 5 bases, and 10 bases lay in between. The germline CDR1 and CDR2 sequences are KGHSH and LQKENI. The CDR3 totals 14 residues. The CDR3 protein is CASSPPSGGTEAFF. As DNA, the CDR3 is TGTGCCAGCTCACCACCAAGTGGGGGGACTGAAGCTTTCTTT.

The sample holds one count of this clone. The V call is TRBV19, the J call TRBJ2-4; tentative D call: TRBD2 (6 bases). Trimming left V 7 bases short and J 4 bases short, with 14 bases between. Germline values: CDR1 LNHDA, CDR2 SQIVND (reference sequence). The CDR3 length is 14 residues. The CDR3 region has the DNA TGTGCCAGTAACCCCCAAGGGAGGAAAAACATTCAGTACTTC. It is translated as CASNPQGRKNIQYF.

This clone was seen only a few times. The chain has TRBV7-6 and TRBJ2-5, with D possibly being TRBD1 (5 bases). V was trimmed by 2 bases and J by 4 bases, leaving 11 bases between them. The germline gives CDR1 SGHVS, CDR2 FNYEAQ. The CDR3 covers 14 residues. The CDR3 DNA sequence: TGTGCCAGCAGCTTATCGGGCCAGGGAGAGACCCAGTACTTC. Protein sequence: CASSLSGQGETQYF.

This chain joins TRBV4-1 and TRBJ1-3; tentative D call: TRBD1 (6 bases). V lost 0 bases to trimming and J lost 1 base, with 10 bases between them. CDR1 is MGHRA, CDR2 YSYEKL, per germline. The CDR3 runs to 16 residues. CDR3 in DNA: TGCGCCAGCAGCCAAGAAGGGGGGTTTTCTGGAAACACCATATATTTT. Protein product: CASSQEGGFSGNTIYF.

In this sample, this clone turned up once. This chain joins TRBV6-6 and TRBJ1-4, with TRBD1 matching over 7 bases. There are 13 residues in the CDR3. Germline V gives CDR1 MNHNY, CDR2 SVGAGI (reference sequence). Trimming cost V 7 bases and J 6 bases; bases outside gene matches: 5. Here the CDR3 DNA reads TGTGCCAGCAACCAACAGGGGTATGAAAAACTGTTTTTT. Translated, it gives CASNQQGYEKLFF.

For the CDR3, the DNA is TGTGCCAGCATTCTTCAGAGCACAGATACGCAGTATTTT. Protein: CASILQSTDTQYF. The chain recombines TRBV2 with TRBJ2-3, with unresolved D. This CDR3 comprises 13 residues. V lost 7 bases and J lost 0, with 8 bases in between. Looked up from germline, CDR1 is SNHLY and CDR2 is FYNNEI.

V usage is TRBV27 and J usage is TRBJ2-3; D uncertain. Germline CDR1 MNHEY, CDR2 SMNVEV (reference sequence). The CDR3 is made up of 13 amino acids. Trimming stripped 0 bases from V and 6 bases from J, with 7 bases between. CDR3 sequence (DNA): TGTGCCAGCAGTTTATCCCAGGTCGATACGCAGTATTTT. This codes for CASSLSQVDTQYF.

CDR3 residues: CASRESYSGYTF. The CDR3 coding sequence is TGTGCCAGCAGAGAATCATACTCTGGCTACACCTTC. The rearrangement uses TRBV5-6 and TRBJ1-2; D gene uncertain. Germline lookup yields CDR1 SGHDT and CDR2 YYEEEE. With 5 bases removed from V and 7 bases from J, the gap between germline ends came to 12 bases. The length of the CDR3 is 12 residues.

The rearrangement links TRBV7-2 to TRBJ1-2, with D possibly TRBD1 on 5 matching bases. The germline V gene encodes CDR1 SGHTA and CDR2 FQGNSA. Trimming shortened V by 1 base and J by 11 bases, and 17 bases separated the two germline ends. CDR3 size: 14 residues. CDR3 DNA sequence: TGTGCCAGCAGCTTAGTAGGGGAGGGACCCAAGTACACCTTC. As protein: CASSLVGEGPKYTF.